This T cell receptor beta chain comes out of a study of Graves' ophthalmopathy and Graves' hyperthyroidism. This clonotype has ten or more counts. Its specificity is unknown. Uncontrolled infections, pregnancy, lactation or other autoimmune diseases led to patient exclusion. V was pared by 7 bases and J by 1 base, with 8 bases of the junction left unmatched. The CDR3 runs to 15 residues. Per the germline V gene, CDR1 is LNHDA and CDR2 is SQIVND (reference sequence). Study-wide results and limits: Discriminating ophthalmopathy from stable hyperthyroidism, a 13-signature model attained a sensitivity of about 90% and a specificity of around 83%.

Amplification targeted the TCR beta CDR3 regions, with RNA transcripts as the source material. After a first-round RT-PCR with HTBI primers, a second-round multiplex PCR was run. A single record per CDR3 protein comes from TCRdb applying MiXCR to the multiplex PCR reads. The sample includes approximately 640,000 distinct CDR3 sequences, 35% to 45% of them seen just once. The receptor comes from an adult man with Graves' ophthalmopathy. Sequenced: peripheral blood. V is TRBV19 and J is TRBJ1-1; 8 nucleotides align to TRBD1. CDR3 amino acids: CASIPHRGSNTEAFF. For the CDR3, the DNA is TGTGCCAGTATCCCCCACAGGGGGTCGAACACTGAAGCTTTCTTT. Complete variable domain (other parts from reference TRBV19 and TRBJ1-1): DGGITQSPKYLFRKEGQNVTLSCEQNLNHDAMYWYRQDPGQGLRLIYYSQIVNDFQKGDIAEGYSVSREKKESFPLTVTSAQKNPTAFYLCASIPHRGSNTEAFFGQGTRLTVV.